This TCR beta chain was recovered during a study of response to subunit inactivated influenza vaccine (dated by TCRdb to 2016 to 2019). Looking at the study overall: The study used deep quantitative T cell receptor repertoire profiling to track responses to a trivalent subunit inactivated influenza vaccine.

Only a few counts were recorded for this clonotype. Its cognate antigen has yet to be identified. No base quality information exists; no much larger clone differs at one position. Library construction relied on RT-PCR. TCRdb lists the instrument as Illumina HiSeq 2500. In-frame beta chains were kept once TCRdb had trimmed the public reads at Q25 with fastp and called clones with MiXCR. Duplicate CDR3 protein sequences are folded into a single record with the most common DNA and genes. The sample table holds 550,000 to 650,000 distinct CDR3 sequences, of which over 9.5% were seen once. The ten largest clones take up 10% of the sample. In the germline V gene (reference sequence), CDR1 corresponds to DFQATT and CDR2 to SNEGSKA. V and J are truncated by 1 base and 4 bases respectively, leaving an intervening sequence of 10 bases. From cysteine to phenylalanine, the CDR3 is 13 amino acids long. The DNA shown is the 39-base CDR3, in frame from base 1.

What the research found in general, with its limitations: It was suggested by the authors that each seasonal influenza vaccination may recruit only a limited number of new T cells.

Sample: PBMCs from blood, taken on the day of vaccination. In this chain, TRBV20-1 is recombined with TRBJ2-5; a tentative D call is TRBD2 (6 bases match). This receptor was obtained from a man in his forties or fifties who received an inactivated influenza vaccine. Donor details come from another sample of the same person, matched by shared clones. In nucleotide form, the sequence is TGCAGTGCTAGAGGTCGACTAGTAGAGACCCAGTACTTC. Its translation is CSARGRLVETQYF.